This TCR beta chain emerged from a study of response to subunit inactivated influenza vaccine. The V gene end was trimmed by 4 bases and the J gene end by 7 bases; junction bases not matched to a gene: 10. CDR3 length: 15 residues. Germline V gives CDR1 DFQATT, CDR2 SNEGSKA (reference sequence). Using its own MiXCR run on the RT-PCR reads, TCRdb lists one record per CDR3 protein. The repertoire holds 150,000 to 200,000 distinct CDR3 sequences, with 10% to 15% as singletons. This clonotype has just a few counts. The data were also submitted as part of a second study, on T cells expressing NK-cell markers. That publication notes: The authors generated TCR beta cDNA through 5'RACE template switching with UMIs. Seven HCMV-seropositive donors and one seronegative donor made up the eight sequenced donors.

The sample here was CD8+ T cells sorted from PBMCs, taken roughly 12 days after vaccination. The chain carries TRBV20-1 and TRBJ2-2; 9 nucleotides align to TRBD1. This TCR derives from a man between 45 and 60 years old who received an inactivated influenza vaccine. The CDR3 reads CSATGTGTTIGELFF. DNA of the CDR3: TGCAGTGCTACCGGGACAGGGACCACCATCGGGGAGCTGTTTTTT.